This T cell receptor (beta chain) was profiled in a study of T cells after yellow fever vaccination. V was cut by 2 bases and J by 3 bases, with 10 bases left in between. Germline V gene lookup returns CDR1 MNHEY and CDR2 SVGEGT. The CDR3 contains 14 residues. On this clonotype: Its antigen is currently unknown.

Notes on the study in general: A weaker secondary response peaked on day 5, the primary on day 15. Booster samples showed a return of most primary-vaccination clones (around 95% CD4, around 88% CD8). Overall, a small share of clonotypes was seen in both CD4 and CD8 compartments.

TCRdb reprocessed the 5' RACE reads via MiXCR and lists one record per CDR3 protein. This table holds about 160,000 distinct CDR3 sequences, around 7.3% found once. Sample: CD4+ T cells sorted from PBMCs, taken less than 6 days after the first yellow fever vaccination. V and J are TRBV6-2 or TRBV6-3 and TRBJ2-5; TRBD1 might be the D (6 bases). The receptor was isolated from a man aged 18 to 30 who received the YFV17D yellow fever vaccine. The CDR3 DNA is TGTGCCAGCAGTTACACTCAGGGGAAAGAGACCCAGTACTTC. This gives the protein CASSYTQGKETQYF.